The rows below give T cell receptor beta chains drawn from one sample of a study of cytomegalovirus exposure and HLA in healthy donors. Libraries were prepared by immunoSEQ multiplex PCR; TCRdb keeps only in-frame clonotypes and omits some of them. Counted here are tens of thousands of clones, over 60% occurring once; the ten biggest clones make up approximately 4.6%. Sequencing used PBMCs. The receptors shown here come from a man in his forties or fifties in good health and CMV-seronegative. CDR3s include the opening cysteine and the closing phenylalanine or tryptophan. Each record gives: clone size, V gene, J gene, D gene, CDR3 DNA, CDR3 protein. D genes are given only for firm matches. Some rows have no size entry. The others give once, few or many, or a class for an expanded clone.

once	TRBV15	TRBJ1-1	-	TGTGCCACCAGCAGAGATATCGGCGGGGGAGAAATTAACACTGAAGCTTTCTTT	CATSRDIGGGEINTEAFF
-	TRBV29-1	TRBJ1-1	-	TGCAGCGTTGTTCGGGAGGTCAACACTGAAGCTTTCTTT	CSVVREVNTEAFF
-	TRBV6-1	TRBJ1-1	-	TGTGCCAGCAGTGACCCCCAGGGTCGAGGGAACACTGAAGCTTTCTTT	CASSDPQGRGNTEAFF
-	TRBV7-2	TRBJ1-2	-	TGTGCCAGCAGCTTAGCACAACAGCAGACCTATGGCTACACCTTC	CASSLAQQQTYGYTF
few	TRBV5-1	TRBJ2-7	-	TGCGCCAGCAGCTCCGCAGGGACCTACGAGCAGTACTTC	CASSSAGTYEQYF
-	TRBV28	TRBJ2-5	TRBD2	TGTGCCAGCAGGGCTAGCGGGAGGCTCCAAGAGACCCAGTACTTC	CASRASGRLQETQYF
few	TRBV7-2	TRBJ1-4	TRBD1	TGTGCCAGCAGCTTATGGGGGACAGCAGGGGAAAAACTGTTTTTT	CASSLWGTAGEKLFF
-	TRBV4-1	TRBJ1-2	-	TGCGCCAGCAGCCAAGCGGGTTTAAGCTATGGCTACACCTTC	CASSQAGLSYGYTF
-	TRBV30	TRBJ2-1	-	TGTGCCTGGAGTACGACTCCTAGCTCCTACAATGAGCAGTTCTTC	CAWSTTPSSYNEQFF
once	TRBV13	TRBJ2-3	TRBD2	TGTGCCAGCAGCCCCTACCACCTAGCGGGAAGGGGTACAGATACGCAGTATTTT	CASSPYHLAGRGTDTQYF
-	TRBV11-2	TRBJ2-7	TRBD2	TGTGCCAGCAGCTCCCTTTCCGGGACTAGCGGCTACGAGCAGTACTTC	CASSSLSGTSGYEQYF
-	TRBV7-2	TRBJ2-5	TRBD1	TGTGCCAGCAGCTCCGGGACAGCTCGGGAGACCCAGTACTTC	CASSSGTARETQYF
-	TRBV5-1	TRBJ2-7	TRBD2	TGCGCCAGCAGCCCGGGACTAGCGGCGACCTACGAGCAGTACTTC	CASSPGLAATYEQYF
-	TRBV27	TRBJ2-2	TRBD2	TGTGCCAGCAGTTCGGGGAGGGGCCCGAACACCGGGGAGCTGTTTTTT	CASSSGRGPNTGELFF
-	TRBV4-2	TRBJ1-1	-	TGTGCCAGCAGCCAAGTCGGGGAGCTGATCGCTGAAGCTTTCTTT	CASSQVGELIAEAFF
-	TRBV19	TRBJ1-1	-	TGTGCCAGTAGTATAACACAGGGCTACACTGAAGCTTTCTTT	CASSITQGYTEAFF
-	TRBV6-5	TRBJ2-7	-	TGTGCCAGCAGTTACTCGCAGACAGGCTCCTACGAGCAGTACTTC	CASSYSQTGSYEQYF
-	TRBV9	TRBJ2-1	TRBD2	TGTGCCAGCAGCGGCCTTCCCCTGACTAGCGGGAGATATGGTGAGCAGTTCTTC	CASSGLPLTSGRYGEQFF
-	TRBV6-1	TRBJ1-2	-	TGTGCCAGCAGTGCAGACGCTTCTAGGGGAGGGTATGGCTACACCTTC	CASSADASRGGYGYTF
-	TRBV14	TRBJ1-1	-	TGTGCCAGCAGCCACCGCAGGAAGCTTGAAGCTTTCTTT	CASSHRRKLEAFF
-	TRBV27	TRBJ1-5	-	TGTGCCAGCAGTTTAAGTCAGGGGAGTATTCAGCCCCAGCATTTT	CASSLSQGSIQPQHF
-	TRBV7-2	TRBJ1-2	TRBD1	TGTGCCAGCACCCCGGACAGGGTCGGTTATGGCTACACCTTC	CASTPDRVGYGYTF
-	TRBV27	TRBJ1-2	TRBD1	TGTGCCAGCAGCATGAACCCGACAGGGAGGAATGGCTACACCTTC	CASSMNPTGRNGYTF
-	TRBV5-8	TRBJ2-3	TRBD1	TGTGCCAGCAGCTGGACCGGGACAGGGTACACAGATACGCAGTATTTT	CASSWTGTGYTDTQYF
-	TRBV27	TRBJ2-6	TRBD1	TGTGCCAGCAGTTCGGGACAGGGGGCGAGGGGGGCCAACGTCCTGACTTTC	CASSSGQGARGANVLTF
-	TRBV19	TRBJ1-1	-	TGTGCCAGTAGCGTTGACAGGACCACTGAAGCTTTCTTT	CASSVDRTTEAFF
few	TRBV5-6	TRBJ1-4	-	TGTGCCAGCAGCCAGGGGTGGGCTAATGAAAAACTGTTTTTT	CASSQGWANEKLFF
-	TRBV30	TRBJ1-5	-	TGTGCCTGCCGGGGTCCAGGTCATCAGCCCCAGCATTTT	CACRGPGHQPQHF
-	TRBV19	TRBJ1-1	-	TGTGCCAGTAGTACGGGGAACACTGAAGCTTTCTTT	CASSTGNTEAFF
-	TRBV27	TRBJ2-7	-	TGTGCCAGCACCCCCCTGGGAGGATTGTACGAGCAGTACTTC	CASTPLGGLYEQYF
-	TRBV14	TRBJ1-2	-	TGTGCCAGCAGTCAGACCCGGACAGCCGTTAACTATGGCTACACCTTC	CASSQTRTAVNYGYTF
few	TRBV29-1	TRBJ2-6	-	TGCAGCGTGCAGGCTGGGGCCAACGTCCTGACTTTC	CSVQAGANVLTF
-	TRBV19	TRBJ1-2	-	TGTGCCAGTAGTCAGGGAATCGGCTACACCTTC	CASSQGIGYTF
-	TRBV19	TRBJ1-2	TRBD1	TGTGCCAGTAGCCCCCGCGACAGGGGGGGGTATGGCTACACCTTC	CASSPRDRGGYGYTF
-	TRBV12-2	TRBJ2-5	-	TGTGCAAGTCGCTTAGCGTACCGTCGGAGCGGGACCCAGTACTTC	CASRLAYRRSGTQYF
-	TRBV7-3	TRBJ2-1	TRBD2	TGTGCCAGCAGCGCTATAGCGGGGGACTACAATGAGCAGTTCTTC	CASSAIAGDYNEQFF
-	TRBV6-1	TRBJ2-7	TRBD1	TGTGCCAGCACCTATGGACAGGGGTTTTACGAGCAGTACTTC	CASTYGQGFYEQYF
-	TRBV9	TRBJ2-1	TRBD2	TGTGCCAGCAGCGTAGGCCTAGCGGGACGCAATGAGCAGTTCTTC	CASSVGLAGRNEQFF
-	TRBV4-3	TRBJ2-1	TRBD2	TGCGCCAGCAGCGCGACTAGCGGGAGGGCCGGTAATGAGCAGTTCTTC	CASSATSGRAGNEQFF
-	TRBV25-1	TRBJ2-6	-	TGTGCCAGCAGACACCACAGACGCCCTGGGGCCAACGTCCTGACTTTC	CASRHHRRPGANVLTF